This is a list of T cell receptor beta chains from one sample in a study of T cells in Graves' hyperthyroidism and ophthalmopathy. TCRdb used MiXCR to reprocess the multiplex PCR reads, holding one entry per CDR3 protein. The table lists roughly 840,000 distinct CDR3 sequences, over 35% of them singletons. Sequenced input: blood. Receptors originate from a man aged 18-30 years with Graves' hyperthyroidism. Each CDR3 is given with its conserved first and last residue. The order of the fields is V gene, CDR3 length, J gene, CDR3 protein.

TRBV28	12	TRBJ2-7	CASSTSTYEQYF
TRBV5-1	14	TRBJ1-1	CASSLDSYNTEAFF
TRBV19	13	TRBJ2-5	CASRGRRQETQYF
TRBV4-1	16	TRBJ1-5	CASSQTGAPSNQPQHF
TRBV7-2	16	TRBJ1-2	CASSLRQEEIPYGYTF
TRBV7-9	15	TRBJ1-1	CASSPPDKTNTEAFF
TRBV6-1	14	TRBJ1-2	CASSELGQVVGYTF
TRBV2	13	TRBJ1-2	CASRVDGTYGYTF
TRBV20-1	14	TRBJ2-5	CSARETQGTETQYF
TRBV20-1	13	TRBJ1-1	CSARQGSDTEAFF
TRBV7-2	15	TRBJ1-1	CASSLFAVPVTEAFF
TRBV12-3/TRBV12-4	13	TRBJ1-6	CASSLPYNSPLHF
TRBV25-1	14	TRBJ1-6	CASSATLENSPLHF
TRBV12-3/TRBV12-4	13	TRBJ1-5	CASSFIRDQPQHF
TRBV15	14	TRBJ1-1	CATSSVRANTEAFF